This TCR beta chain was recovered during a study of T cells in localized non-small cell lung cancer. Overall study results and limits: Appearances in adjacent lung were noted for a median around 55 of the top 100 tumor clones.

Of note for this clone: Its antigen remains unidentified.

Between the trimmed V and J ends, which lost 7 bases and 4 bases, there was a span of 10 bases. Looked up from germline, CDR1 is MNHEY and CDR2 is SMNVEV (reference sequence). This CDR3 is built from 13 residues. This table comes from immunoSEQ multiplex PCR, and its TCRdb copy is limited to in-frame clones, with some not included. The sample includes around 83,000 clones, roughly 90% of them seen just once. This sample comprised peripheral blood, obtained before any cancer treatment. The sequence was collected from a man aged 35 to 70 with stage I squamous cell lung carcinoma. The chain uses TRBV27 and TRBJ2-2, with D possibly being TRBD1 (5 bases). The CDR3 loop reads CASIDRGTGELFF. The DNA for the CDR3 is TGTGCCAGCATAGATAGGGGCACCGGGGAGCTGTTTTTT.